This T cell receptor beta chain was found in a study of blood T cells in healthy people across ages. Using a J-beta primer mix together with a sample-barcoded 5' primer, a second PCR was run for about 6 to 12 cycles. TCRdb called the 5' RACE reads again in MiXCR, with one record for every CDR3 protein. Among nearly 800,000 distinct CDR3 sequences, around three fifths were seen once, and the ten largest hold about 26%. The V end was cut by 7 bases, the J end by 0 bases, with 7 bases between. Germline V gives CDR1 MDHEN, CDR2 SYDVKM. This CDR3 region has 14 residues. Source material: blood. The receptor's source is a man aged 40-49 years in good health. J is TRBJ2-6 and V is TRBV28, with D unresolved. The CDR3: CASTEPSGANVLTF. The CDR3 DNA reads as TGTGCCAGCACAGAGCCCTCTGGGGCCAACGTCCTGACTTTC.